This record concerns one T cell receptor (beta chain) sequence. Antigen specificity is unknown. The V end lost 2 bases, the J end lost 5 bases, and 12 bases lay between the germline ends. The CDR3 has 14 amino acids. CDR1 and CDR2 (germline): SNHLY, FYNNEI. These data belong to a study of shared clonotypes between healthy human individuals. General study findings and limits: Naive subsets generally had larger estimated richness than memory subsets.

Donors had no recently reported acute infections or vaccinations and were HIV-negative. The deep-level immunoSEQ assay was used. Clones were sequenced by immunoSEQ multiplex PCR, and TCRdb holds only the in-frame ones, with some missing. The table records about 1.1 million clones, roughly 80% of them present only once. This clonotype originated in a man aged 18 to 30 in good health. Some clones in this sample may be carry-over from other donors' samples. The gene calls are TRBV2 and TRBJ2-5; no firm D call. Specimen: memory CD4+ T cells from PBMCs. As for subset: CD45RA-negative fraction. In DNA, the CDR3 is TGTGCCAGCAGTGAAAGCCTAACGCGGGAGACCCAGTACTTC. This codes for CASSESLTRETQYF. Full variable domain (outside the CDR3, taken from reference TRBV2 and TRBJ2-5): EPEVTQTPSHQVTQMGQEVILRCVPISNHLYFYWYRQILGQKVEFLVSFYNNEISEKSEIFDDQFSVERPDGSNFTLKIRSTKLEDSAMYFCASSESLTRETQYFGPGTRLLVL.